This entry is about one T cell receptor beta chain. The sample originates from a study of blood T cell repertoires in COVID-19. As for the study in general: Collection of acute and convalescent COVID-19 samples took place in the United States, Italy and Spain. PBMCs, B-cell-depleted T cells, or T cells provided the cDNA or gDNA that made up the material.

Profiled with immunoSEQ multiplex PCR; TCRdb holds only in-frame clones, not every one. The sample shows approximately 230,000 clones, about nine tenths of them seen only once. The study drew participants aged about 18 to 89 years from about two dozen US areas. For recovered donors of Cohort 3, there were two negative PCRs, clearance, or symptom resolution. This TCR was recovered from a man aged 18 to 29 who had recovered from COVID-19. The sample taken for sequencing was PBMCs or T cells enriched from blood (not recorded which).

CDR3 coding DNA: TGTGCCAGCAGCTTTAGCGGGGGCTACGAGCAGTACTTC. Its protein is CASSFSGGYEQYF. The V call is TRBV7-9, the J call TRBJ2-7, with 9 bases aligning to TRBD2. The CDR3 has 13 residues. With 3 bases clipped from V and 3 bases from J, the junction kept 0 bases outside the gene matches. Germline assignment: CDR1 SEHNR and CDR2 FQNEAQ (reference sequence).